This T cell receptor (beta chain) comes out of a study of regulatory T cells in long-lasting Graves disease. For TCR beta, libraries came from iRepertoire HTBI primers and Arm-PCR of CDR3 regions. TCRdb analysed the multiplex PCR reads with MiXCR anew, one entry per CDR3 protein. Of about 420,000 distinct CDR3 sequences listed, roughly a quarter are singletons. Study results and limitations: Examination was confined to peripheral blood, excluding thyroid tissue.

The CDR3 is 14 residues long. Germline trimming cut 5 bases from V and 10 bases from J; bases unmatched to any gene: 9. Remarks on this clonotype: What it binds is unknown. This clone may be a read error of a much larger clone one base away.

Stated time point: persistent/refractory GD, antithyroid drugs over 5 years with positive TRAb. The TCR library was made from RNA that had been extracted from PBMCs in TRIzol. Investigators report Graves' disease was diagnosed under American Thyroid Association guidelines. The TCR sequence derives from a female donor with Graves disease. The sample consisted of peripheral blood mononuclear cells (PBMCs), taken when the disease was refractory, from a patient treated with antithyroid drugs. The chain couples TRBV12-3 or TRBV12-4 to TRBJ2-1; 9 nucleotides agree with TRBD1. The DNA for the CDR3 is TGTGCCAGCAGTGACCGGGACAGGGACTACGAGCAGTTCTTC. Protein sequence: CASSDRDRDYEQFF.